These 4 T cell receptor beta chains came from one sample sequenced in a study of Graves' ophthalmopathy and Graves' hyperthyroidism. Amplification from RNA transcripts yielded the TCR beta CDR3 regions. First-round RT-PCR employed HTBI primers, with a second-round multiplex PCR after it. One entry per CDR3 protein, called by TCRdb with MiXCR from the multiplex PCR reads. Among 900,000 to 1,200,000 distinct CDR3 sequences listed, about two fifths were seen once. The sequenced material came from peripheral blood or thyroid tissue (not recorded which). These receptor sequences come from an adult man with Graves' hyperthyroidism.

V and J are TRBV5-8 and TRBJ1-2; no reliable D call. Germline loops: CDR1 SGHTS, CDR2 YDEGEE. Deletions cut 0 bases from V and 3 bases from J, with 15 bases between. The CDR3 runs 16 residues. This CDR3 reads CASSLGAGGGYYGYTF. The DNA for the CDR3 is TGTGCCAGCAGCTTGGGGGCGGGAGGTGGGTACTATGGCTACACCTTC.

The table lists this clonotype with a few counts. The chain recombines TRBV30 with TRBJ2-6; D remains unclear. This CDR3 has 14 residues. Germline CDR1 is GTSNPN and CDR2 is SVGIG (reference sequence). V was trimmed by 2 bases and J by 0 bases, leaving 5 bases between them. CDR3 in DNA: TGTGCCTGGAGTTCCAACTCTGGGGCCAACGTCCTGACTTTC. It specifies CAWSSNSGANVLTF. The whole variable domain, remainder taken from reference TRBV30 and TRBJ2-6, is SQTIHQWPATLVQPVGSPLSLECTVEGTSNPNLYWYRQAAGRGLQLLFYSVGIGQISSEVPQNLSASRPQDRQFILSSKKLLLSDSGFYLCAWSSNSGANVLTFGAGSRLTVL.

The chain couples TRBV4-2 to TRBJ1-2; 7 bases are a match to TRBD1. CDR3 length equals 15 residues. CDR1 LGHNA and CDR2 YNFKEQ come from the germline V gene. Unmatched junction bases numbered 3, after V lost 0 bases and J lost 2 bases. DNA of the CDR3: TGTGCCAGCAGCCAAGATGGGACAGCAAACTATGGCTACACCTTC. This codes for CASSQDGTANYGYTF.

This clonotype was seen at least ten times. The chain employs TRBV29-1 and TRBJ2-2, with D hard to call. Between the trimmed V and J ends, which lost 5 bases and 3 bases, there was a span of 7 bases. The CDR3 has 12 residues. The V gene's germline CDR1 is SQVTM and CDR2 ANQGSEA. Here the CDR3 DNA reads TGCAGCGTTCCTGGGGACACCGGGGAGCTGTTTTTT. Translation: CSVPGDTGELFF.